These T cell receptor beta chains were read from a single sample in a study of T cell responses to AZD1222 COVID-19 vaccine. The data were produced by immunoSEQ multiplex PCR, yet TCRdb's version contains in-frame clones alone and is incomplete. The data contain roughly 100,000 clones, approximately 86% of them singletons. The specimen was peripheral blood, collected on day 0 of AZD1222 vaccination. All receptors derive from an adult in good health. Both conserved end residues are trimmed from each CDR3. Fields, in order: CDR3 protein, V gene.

CDR3: ASSFIAGFNSPLH; V: TRBV5-4
CDR3: ASSLKAQNTEAF; V: TRBV5-1
CDR3: ASSLGDSQETQY; V: TRBV5-4
CDR3: ASSIISGTGGNTGELF; V: TRBV19
CDR3: ASSLVQGAGSPLH; V: TRBV28
CDR3: ASSYSGLGRATQY; V: TRBV6-5
CDR3: ASSQGGGVETQY; V: TRBV28
CDR3: ASSVELAAYEQY; V: TRBV25-1
CDR3: ASSLGLAGVTDTQY; V: TRBV7-9
CDR3: SVEQGAVADTQY; V: TRBV29-1